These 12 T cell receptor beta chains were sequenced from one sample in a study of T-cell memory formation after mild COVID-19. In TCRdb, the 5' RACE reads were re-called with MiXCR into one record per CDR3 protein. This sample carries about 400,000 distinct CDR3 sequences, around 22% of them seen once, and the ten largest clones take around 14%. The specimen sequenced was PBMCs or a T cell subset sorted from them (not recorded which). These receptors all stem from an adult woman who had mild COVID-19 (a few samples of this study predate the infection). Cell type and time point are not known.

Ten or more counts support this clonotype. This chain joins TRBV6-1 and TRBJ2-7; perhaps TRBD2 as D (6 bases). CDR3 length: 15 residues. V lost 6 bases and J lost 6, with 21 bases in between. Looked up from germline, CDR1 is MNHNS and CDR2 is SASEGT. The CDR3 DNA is TGTGCCAGCAGCAAAAGGTCCAGGGAGGTCTCCGAGCAGTACTTC. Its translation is CASSKRSREVSEQYF.

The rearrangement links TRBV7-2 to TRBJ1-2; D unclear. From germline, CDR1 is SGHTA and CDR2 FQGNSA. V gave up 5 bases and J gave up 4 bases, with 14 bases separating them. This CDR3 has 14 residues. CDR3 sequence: CASSPRQLLYGYTF. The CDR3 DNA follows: TGTGCCAGCAGCCCGCGGCAGCTGCTCTATGGCTACACCTTC.

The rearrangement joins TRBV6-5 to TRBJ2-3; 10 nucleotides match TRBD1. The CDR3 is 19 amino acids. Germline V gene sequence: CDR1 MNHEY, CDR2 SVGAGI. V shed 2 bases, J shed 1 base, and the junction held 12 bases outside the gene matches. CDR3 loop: CASSYHPSGQGGGTDTQYF. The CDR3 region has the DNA TGTGCCAGCAGTTACCATCCCTCTGGACAGGGGGGGGGCACAGATACGCAGTATTTT.

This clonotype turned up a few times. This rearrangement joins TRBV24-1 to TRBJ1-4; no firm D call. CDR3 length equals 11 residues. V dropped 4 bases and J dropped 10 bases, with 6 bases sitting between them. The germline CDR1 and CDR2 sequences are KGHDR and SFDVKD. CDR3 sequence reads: CATSDLGKLFF. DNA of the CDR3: TGTGCCACCAGTGACCTCGGAAAACTGTTTTTT.

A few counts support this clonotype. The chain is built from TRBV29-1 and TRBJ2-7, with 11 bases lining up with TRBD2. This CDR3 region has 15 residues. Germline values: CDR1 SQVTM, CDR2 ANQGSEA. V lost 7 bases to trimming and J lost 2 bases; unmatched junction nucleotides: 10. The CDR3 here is CSARTLAGGPYEQYF. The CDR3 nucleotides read TGCAGCGCCCGGACCCTAGCGGGAGGACCCTACGAGCAGTACTTC.

The DNA of the CDR3 is TGCGCCAGCAGCGGGGGTGCAGCTCTAGCAGGCAAAAACATTCAGTACTTC. It encodes CASSGGAALAGKNIQYF. The chain uses TRBV5-1 and TRBJ2-4; D could derive from TRBD1 or TRBD2 (5 bases each). V was trimmed by 4 bases and J by 3 bases, leaving 20 bases between them. There are 17 residues in the CDR3. The germline CDR1 and CDR2 sequences are SGHRS and YFSETQ.

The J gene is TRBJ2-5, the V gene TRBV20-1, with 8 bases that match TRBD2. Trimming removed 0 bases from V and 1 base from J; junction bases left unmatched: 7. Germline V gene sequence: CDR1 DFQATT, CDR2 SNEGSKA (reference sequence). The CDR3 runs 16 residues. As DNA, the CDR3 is TGCAGTGCTAGAGATCTGGCGGGAGGTGCCCAAGAGACCCAGTACTTC. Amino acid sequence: CSARDLAGGAQETQYF.

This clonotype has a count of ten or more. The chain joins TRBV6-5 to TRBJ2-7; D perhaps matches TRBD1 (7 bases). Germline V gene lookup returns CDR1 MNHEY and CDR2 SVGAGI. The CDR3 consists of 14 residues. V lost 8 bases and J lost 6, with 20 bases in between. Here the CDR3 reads CASGTEGALGEQYF. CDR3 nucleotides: TGTGCCAGCGGTACGGAGGGGGCGCTGGGCGAGCAGTACTTC.

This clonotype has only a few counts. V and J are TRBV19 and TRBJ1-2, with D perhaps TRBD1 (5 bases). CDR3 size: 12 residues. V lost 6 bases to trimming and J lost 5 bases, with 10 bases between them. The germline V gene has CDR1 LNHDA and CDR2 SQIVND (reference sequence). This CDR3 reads CASRAGWYGYTF. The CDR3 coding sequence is TGTGCCAGTAGAGCAGGGTGGTATGGCTACACCTTC.

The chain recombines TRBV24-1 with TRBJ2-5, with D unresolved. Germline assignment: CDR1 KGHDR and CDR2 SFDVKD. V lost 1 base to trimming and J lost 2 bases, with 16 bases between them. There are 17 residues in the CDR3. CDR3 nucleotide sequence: TGTGCCACCAGTGATTTCGTGGGCAGTATGTCACAAGAGACCCAGTACTTC. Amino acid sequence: CATSDFVGSMSQETQYF.

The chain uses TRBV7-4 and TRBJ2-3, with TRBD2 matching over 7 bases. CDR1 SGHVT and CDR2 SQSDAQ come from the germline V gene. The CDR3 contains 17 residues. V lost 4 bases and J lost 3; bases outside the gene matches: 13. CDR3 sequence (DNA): TGTGCCAGCAGCTCCCCGAAACGCGGGAGTGGGACAGATACGCAGTATTTT. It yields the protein CASSSPKRGSGTDTQYF.

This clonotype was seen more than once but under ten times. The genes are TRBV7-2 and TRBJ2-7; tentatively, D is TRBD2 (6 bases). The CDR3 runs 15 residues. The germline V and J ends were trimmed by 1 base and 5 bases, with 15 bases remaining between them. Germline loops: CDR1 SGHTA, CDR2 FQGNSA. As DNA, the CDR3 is TGTGCCAGCAGCTTAGTAGTAGGGACTGGAAACGAGCAGTACTTC. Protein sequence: CASSLVVGTGNEQYF. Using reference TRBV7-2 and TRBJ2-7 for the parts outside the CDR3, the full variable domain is GAGVSQSPSNKVTEKGKDVELRCDPISGHTALYWYRQSLGQGLEFLIYFQGNSAPDKSGLPSDRFSAERTGGSVSTLTIQRTQQEDSAVYLCASSLVVGTGNEQYFGPGTRLTVT.